These T cell receptor beta chains were read from a single sample in a study of metastatic and nonmetastatic thyroid tumors. TCRdb re-clonotyped the PCR reads through MiXCR. The top ten hold 10% to 15% of the sample, which has roughly 24,000 clones, 20% to 25% seen once. Input material: blood. The receptors shown here come from a male donor with papillary thyroid cancer or a benign thyroid nodule (not recorded which). Some clones in this sample may be carry-over from other donors' samples. Each CDR3 is given without its conserved first and last residue.

v_call: TRBV6-2/TRBV6-3
cdr3_aa: ASSAPGVTYEQY

v_call: TRBV3-1
cdr3_aa: ASSQEPQISYNEQF

v_call: TRBV6-1
cdr3_aa: ASSAPDRAPYTLH

v_call: TRBV10-3
cdr3_aa: AISDPDQLDTQY

v_call: TRBV28
cdr3_aa: ASTPGPAGALSEKLF

v_call: TRBV5-5
cdr3_aa: ASSFPQYYPHEQY

v_call: TRBV6-5
cdr3_aa: ASSYSIVGGSEQF

v_call: TRBV24-1
cdr3_aa: ATSEPGQGLNTGELF

v_call: TRBV6-1
cdr3_aa: ASRILGSSYNEQF

v_call: TRBV28
cdr3_aa: ASTGQGGDGYT

v_call: TRBV6-2/TRBV6-3
cdr3_aa: ASSYGQGSSGNTIY

v_call: TRBV12-3/TRBV12-4
cdr3_aa: ASSLGQFYEQY

v_call: TRBV27
cdr3_aa: ASSFSGSDEQY

v_call: TRBV7-2
cdr3_aa: ASSGGLGSYNEQF

v_call: TRBV20-1
cdr3_aa: SAYSGRGAYEQY

v_call: TRBV20-1
cdr3_aa: SARDVLGYNEQF

v_call: TRBV6-1
cdr3_aa: ASSQRRGFALRNPQYNEQF

v_call: TRBV6-2/TRBV6-3
cdr3_aa: ASSFKSDADTQY

v_call: TRBV6-1
cdr3_aa: ASRRSEGGAQY

v_call: TRBV20-1
cdr3_aa: SATPQETQY

v_call: TRBV20-1
cdr3_aa: SAKSYAGELF

v_call: TRBV9
cdr3_aa: ASSVDPGGKFSGNTIY

v_call: TRBV9
cdr3_aa: ASSVDGEHTDTQY

v_call: TRBV6-8
cdr3_aa: ASSYSERNSNQPQH

v_call: TRBV18
cdr3_aa: ASSPPSRPNTEAF

v_call: TRBV20-1
cdr3_aa: SAKRGSLRGSGANVLT

v_call: TRBV5-8
cdr3_aa: ASSLAGETQY

v_call: TRBV19
cdr3_aa: ASSIPSGNKNIQY

v_call: TRBV12-3/TRBV12-4
cdr3_aa: ASSLKIGGRETQY

v_call: TRBV5-6
cdr3_aa: ASILGPDYEQY

v_call: TRBV9
cdr3_aa: ASSARITPREGGETQY

v_call: TRBV12-3/TRBV12-4
cdr3_aa: ASSLDLLAGGNGDEQF

v_call: TRBV6-1
cdr3_aa: AIRGATYEQY

v_call: TRBV12-5
cdr3_aa: ASMWGDSYDQY

v_call: TRBV5-4
cdr3_aa: ASSLIASPYNEQF

v_call: TRBV7-9
cdr3_aa: ASTFGEDEQY

v_call: TRBV30
cdr3_aa: AWSVGGVSGNTIY

v_call: TRBV19
cdr3_aa: ASSIAGRDLHNEQF

v_call: TRBV6-1
cdr3_aa: ASSWTTEGRAQY

v_call: TRBV4-2
cdr3_aa: ASSQAMAAGTSTEAF

v_call: TRBV7-9
cdr3_aa: ASIPSSETHY

v_call: TRBV5-1
cdr3_aa: ASSPGTNQETQY

v_call: TRBV4-1
cdr3_aa: ASSQRPGTPEETQY

v_call: TRBV5-1
cdr3_aa: ASRLTGDSNQPKH

v_call: TRBV28
cdr3_aa: ASRTTGANYNSPLH

v_call: TRBV4-2
cdr3_aa: ASSSGRGQETQY

v_call: TRBV11-1
cdr3_aa: ASSRGGWGTGAPEQY

v_call: TRBV2
cdr3_aa: ASSEASNTEAF

v_call: TRBV12-3/TRBV12-4
cdr3_aa: ASSPTLAGGLGEQY

v_call: TRBV4-3
cdr3_aa: ASSPRLAGADTQY

v_call: TRBV28
cdr3_aa: ASSLGGNMNTEAF

v_call: TRBV12-3/TRBV12-4
cdr3_aa: ASSQLGTNYEQY